This T cell receptor (beta chain) was retrieved from a study of blood T cells in healthy people across ages. The length of the CDR3 is 16 residues. The V and J ends lost 1 base and 5 bases respectively, with 17 bases between them. The germline CDR1 and CDR2 sequences are MGHRA and YSYEKL. Findings of the study overall: In the absence of known donor CMV status, changes in expanded clonotypes were possibly confounded.

Donors were systemically healthy Caucasian individuals from Russia aged 6 to 90 years. Alongside a J-beta primer mix, a sample-barcoded 5' primer served in a second PCR lasting about 6 to 11 cycles. TCRdb ran MiXCR on the 5' RACE reads and lists one entry per CDR3 protein. The sample has 1.4 million to 1.5 million distinct CDR3 sequences; 40% to 50% are singletons. As for this clonotype: Its antigen is not identified.

J is TRBJ1-2 and V is TRBV4-1; maybe TRBD1 (6 bases). Sequenced sample: blood. The source is a woman aged 18-29 years in good health. As DNA, the CDR3 is TGCGCCAGCAGCCAAGGAGGAGGGCCCCAGGGGTATGGCTACACCTTC. It yields the protein CASSQGGGPQGYGYTF.